These T cell receptor beta chains were read from a single sample in a study of shared clonotypes between healthy human individuals. Generated by immunoSEQ multiplex PCR, the TCRdb table keeps only in-frame clones and is missing some. The sample consists of roughly 700,000 clones, around two thirds of them appearing once. The sample taken for sequencing was memory CD4+ T cells sorted from blood. The origin of the receptors is a woman in her 30s in good health. The conserved cysteine and the conserved F or W are not part of the CDR3 here.

V gene: TRBV30; CDR3 protein: AWSLGLYEQY
V gene: TRBV5-1; CDR3 protein: ASSLGQGAGAGYGYT
V gene: TRBV18; CDR3 protein: ASSPMDGQNTEAF
V gene: TRBV19; CDR3 protein: ASSMGLAANTGELF
V gene: TRBV2; CDR3 protein: ASRPQSISSYEQY
V gene: TRBV4-1; CDR3 protein: ASSQDQSNQPQH
V gene: TRBV6-5; CDR3 protein: ASSLAYSYNEQF
V gene: TRBV7-9; CDR3 protein: ASSRTSGTNTGELF
V gene: TRBV6-5; CDR3 protein: ASSWRGVTNVLT
V gene: TRBV7-9; CDR3 protein: ASSREIEQY
V gene: TRBV21-1; CDR3 protein: ASSKEGGADEQY
V gene: TRBV19; CDR3 protein: ASSREAGYQPQH
V gene: TRBV5-5; CDR3 protein: ASSLALGRSF
V gene: TRBV5-1; CDR3 protein: ASSFSGQVNYGYT
V gene: TRBV5-1; CDR3 protein: ASSWGTEKNIQY
V gene: TRBV5-5; CDR3 protein: ASRWSEGEWTEAF
V gene: TRBV7-9; CDR3 protein: ASSLSGREFDEQY
V gene: TRBV7-2; CDR3 protein: ASSLQGQDLNT
V gene: TRBV28; CDR3 protein: ASSFDSANEKLF
V gene: TRBV19; CDR3 protein: ASSVTVTGELF
V gene: TRBV9; CDR3 protein: ASSVGAAHQPQH
V gene: TRBV28; CDR3 protein: ASRRGQGVASGGSGEQY
V gene: TRBV5-4; CDR3 protein: ASSLEPGSTGELF
V gene: TRBV30; CDR3 protein: AWSVVGGREGGYT
V gene: TRBV5-1; CDR3 protein: ASSFVGDTSTDTQY
V gene: TRBV6-6; CDR3 protein: ASSRPSGHNEQF
V gene: TRBV5-1; CDR3 protein: ASSSALAGGHHEQF
V gene: TRBV28; CDR3 protein: ASSLYYEQY
V gene: TRBV14; CDR3 protein: ASSQELSYFTDTQY
V gene: TRBV11-2; CDR3 protein: ASSLDQRGNTIY
V gene: TRBV18; CDR3 protein: ASSPVMASHNEQF
V gene: TRBV9; CDR3 protein: ASSSRLATTGELF